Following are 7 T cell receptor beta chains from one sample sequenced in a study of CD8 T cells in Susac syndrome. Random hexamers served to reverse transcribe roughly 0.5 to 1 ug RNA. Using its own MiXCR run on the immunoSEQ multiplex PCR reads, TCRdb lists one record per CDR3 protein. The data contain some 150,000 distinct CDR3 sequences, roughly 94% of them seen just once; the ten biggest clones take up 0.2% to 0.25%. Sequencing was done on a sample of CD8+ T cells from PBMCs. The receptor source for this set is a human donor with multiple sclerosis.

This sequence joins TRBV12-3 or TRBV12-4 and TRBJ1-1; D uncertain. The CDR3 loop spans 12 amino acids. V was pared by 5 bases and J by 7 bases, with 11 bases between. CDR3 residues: CASSMISYEAFF. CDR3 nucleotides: TGTGCCAGCAGTATGATCAGTTATGAAGCTTTCTTT.

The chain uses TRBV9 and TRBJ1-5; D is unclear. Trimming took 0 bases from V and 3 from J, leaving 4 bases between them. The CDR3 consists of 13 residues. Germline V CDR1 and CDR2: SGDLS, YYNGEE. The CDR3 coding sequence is TGTGCCAGCAGCGTAGACAACAATCAGCCCCAGCATTTT. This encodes CASSVDNNQPQHF. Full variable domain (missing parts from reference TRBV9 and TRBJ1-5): DSGVTQTPKHLITATGQRVTLRCSPRSGDLSVYWYQQSLDQGLQFLIQYYNGEERAKGNILERFSAQQFPDLHSELNLSSLELGDSALYFCASSVDNNQPQHFGDGTRLSIL.

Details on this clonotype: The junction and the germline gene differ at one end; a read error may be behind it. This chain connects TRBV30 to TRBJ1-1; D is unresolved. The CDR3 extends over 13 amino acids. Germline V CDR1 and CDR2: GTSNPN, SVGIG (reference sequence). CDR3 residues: CAWRGGGGTEVFF. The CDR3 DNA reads TGTGCCTGGAGGGGAGGTGGCGGTACTGAAGTTTTCTTT.

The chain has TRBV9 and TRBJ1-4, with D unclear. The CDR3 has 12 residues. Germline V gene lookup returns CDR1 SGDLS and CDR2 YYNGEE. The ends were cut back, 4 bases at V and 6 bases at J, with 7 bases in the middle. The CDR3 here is CASSRPDEKLFF. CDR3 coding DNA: TGTGCCAGCAGCCGCCCTGATGAAAAACTGTTTTTT.

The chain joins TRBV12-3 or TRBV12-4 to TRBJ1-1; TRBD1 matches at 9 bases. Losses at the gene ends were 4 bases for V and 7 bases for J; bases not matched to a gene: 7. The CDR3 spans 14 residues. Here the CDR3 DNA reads TGTGCCAGCAGTTCCGGGGGACAGGGCAATGAAGCTTTCTTT. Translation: CASSSGGQGNEAFF.

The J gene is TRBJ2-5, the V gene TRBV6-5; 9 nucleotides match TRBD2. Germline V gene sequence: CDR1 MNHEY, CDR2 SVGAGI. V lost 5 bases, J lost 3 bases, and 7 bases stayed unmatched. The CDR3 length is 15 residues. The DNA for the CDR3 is TGTGCCAGCAGTCCCGGGACTAGCAGTGAAGAGACCCAGTACTTC. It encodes CASSPGTSSEETQYF.

CDR3 sequence reads: CASSSYSSYGYTF. The CDR3 DNA reads TGTGCCAGCAGTTCCTACAGTAGCTATGGCTACACCTTC. J is TRBJ1-2 and V is TRBV5-6; D gene unclear. Germline V gene sequence: CDR1 SGHDT, CDR2 YYEEEE. The CDR3 contains 13 residues. V lost 5 bases to trimming and J lost 4 bases, with 12 bases between them.